The text below deals with one TCR beta chain. The data were obtained in a study of T cell responses to AZD1222 COVID-19 vaccine. Germline CDR1 WSHSY, CDR2 SAAADI. Trimming stripped 0 bases from V and 6 bases from J, with 12 bases between. The CDR3 extends over 15 amino acids. Profiled with immunoSEQ multiplex PCR; TCRdb holds only in-frame clones, not every one. The sample contains roughly 180,000 clones, around 90% of which appear only once. The clonotype comes from an adult in good health. The J gene is TRBJ1-5, the V gene TRBV10-2; D might be TRBD1 (6 bases). Sequencing used peripheral blood, obtained on day 0 of AZD1222 vaccination. As DNA, the CDR3 is TGCGCCAGCAGTGAGTCGTTAGGGGGTAGTCAGCCCCAGCATTTT. This codes for CASSESLGGSQPQHF.